The 18 T cell receptor beta chains given below trace back to one sample, sequenced in a study of regulatory T cells in long-lasting Graves disease. Time point reported: newly diagnosed GD, antithyroid drugs for less than 3 months. PBMC-extracted RNA yielded the TCR library. Library construction for TCR beta used iRepertoire HTBI primers and Arm-PCR of CDR3 regions. Each CDR3 protein is one row after TCRdb ran MiXCR on the multiplex PCR reads. The data hold under 300,000 distinct CDR3 sequences, with 20% observed a single time. The specimen comprised peripheral blood mononuclear cells (PBMCs), sampled at new diagnosis, from a patient treated with antithyroid drugs. All receptors derive from a female donor with Graves disease.

This clonotype has a count of ten or more. The chain recombines TRBV10-3 with TRBJ1-2; D unclear. V shed 4 bases and J shed 7 bases, with 13 bases lying between them. Germline V gene data show CDR1 as ENHRY and CDR2 as SYGVKD. The CDR3 covers 13 residues. DNA of the CDR3: TGTGCCATCAGTGTCGGGGAATCGGCTGGCTACACCTTC. It translates to CAISVGESAGYTF.

The V gene is TRBV5-6, the J gene TRBJ2-7; 12 nucleotides match TRBD1. CDR1 SGHDT and CDR2 YYEEEE come from the germline V gene. The V gene end was trimmed by 5 bases and the J gene end by 9 bases; junction bases not matched to a gene: 12. This CDR3 region has 15 residues. CDR3 residues: CASSTFGTGGAGQYF. The CDR3 nucleotides read TGTGCCAGCAGTACTTTTGGGACAGGGGGCGCGGGGCAGTACTTC.

The chain has TRBV12-3 or TRBV12-4 and TRBJ2-3; D unresolved. The ends were cut back, 3 bases at V and 7 bases at J, with 8 bases in the middle. This CDR3 spans 12 amino acids. Here the CDR3 reads CASSFARNTQYF. The CDR3 region has the DNA TGTGCCAGCAGTTTTGCCCGGAATACGCAGTATTTT.

Notes on this clonotype: A much larger clone lies one base from this, so it may be a read error. The chain combines TRBV6-5 with TRBJ1-1, with a tentative D call TRBD1 (6 bases). This CDR3 region has 17 residues. Germline V CDR1 and CDR2: MNHEY, SVGAGI. CDR3 nucleotide sequence: TGTGCCAGCAGTTACTCGAGGGCAGGGGCCCAAAACAATGAAGCTTTCTTT. Translated, it gives CASSYSRAGAQNNEAFF.

Many counts were recorded for this clonotype. This chain joins TRBV28 and TRBJ1-2; D is unresolved. The germline V gene encodes CDR1 MDHEN and CDR2 SYDVKM. This CDR3 comprises 14 residues. Trimming pared 2 bases from V and 3 bases from J, leaving 10 bases between. As DNA, the CDR3 is TGTGCCAGCAGTTTAAGCGTTTTAGACTATGGCTACACCTTC. Its translation is CASSLSVLDYGYTF.

The table lists this clonotype with many counts. The chain employs TRBV18 and TRBJ1-1, with a possible D match to TRBD1 (5 bases). V gave up 0 bases and J gave up 4 bases, with 12 bases separating them. CDR3 length: 15 amino acids. Germline lookup yields CDR1 KGHSH and CDR2 LQKENI. The CDR3 here is CASSPPGTQGTEAFF. CDR3 coding DNA: TGTGCCAGCTCACCACCAGGTACCCAGGGCACTGAAGCTTTCTTT.

This clonotype turned up a few times. This chain connects TRBV14 to TRBJ1-4, with D tentatively TRBD1 (6 bases). Trimming took off 4 bases at V and 7 bases at J, with 16 bases between the two ends. The CDR3 runs 15 residues. From germline, CDR1 is SGHDN and CDR2 FVKESK. CDR3 residues: CASSPGQTRLEKLFF. CDR3 bases: TGTGCCAGCAGCCCTGGACAGACTAGGCTTGAAAAACTGTTTTTT.

Only a few counts were recorded for this clonotype. This rearrangement joins TRBV19 to TRBJ1-1; D may be TRBD1 (6 bases). The germline V gene has CDR1 LNHDA and CDR2 SQIVND (reference sequence). Trimming took off 0 bases at V and 4 bases at J, with 21 bases between the two ends. The CDR3 is 18 amino acids. Written as DNA, the CDR3 is TGTGCCAGTAGTATAGATCCGGCCGGGGGGCGTTTTTTCACTGAAGCTTTCTTT. This sequence encodes CASSIDPAGGRFFTEAFF.

The CDR3 DNA reads TGTGCCAGCAGCTCTTTTGCAGGGAACAATGAGCAGTTCTTC. Residues: CASSSFAGNNEQFF. The genes are TRBV11-3 and TRBJ2-1, with D maybe TRBD1 (5 bases). V was trimmed by 4 bases and J by 5 bases, leaving 12 bases between them. This CDR3 comprises 14 residues. The V gene's germline CDR1 is SGHNT and CDR2 YENEEA.

The chain carries TRBV18 and TRBJ1-2; maybe TRBD1 (6 bases). CDR1 and CDR2 from the germline V gene are KGHSH and LQKENI. With 0 bases removed from V and 4 bases from J, the gap between germline ends came to 9 bases. The CDR3 runs 14 residues. CDR3 sequence: CASSPPGRGYGYTF. The CDR3 nucleotides read TGTGCCAGCTCACCACCGGGCAGGGGCTATGGCTACACCTTC.

This clonotype was seen many times. The chain is built from TRBV20-1 and TRBJ2-7; the D gene could be TRBD1 or TRBD2 (8 bases each). The V end lost 3 bases, the J end lost 6 bases, and 15 bases lay between the germline ends. The CDR3 runs 13 residues. Germline CDR1 and CDR2: DFQATT and SNEGSKA (reference sequence). In nucleotides, the CDR3 is TGCAGTGCTAGTAGACAGGGGACTAGCGAGCAGTACTTC. It is translated as CSASRQGTSEQYF.

This clonotype was seen repeatedly, ten times or more. This rearrangement joins TRBV6-5 to TRBJ2-7, with 10 bases identical to TRBD1. The CDR3 is made up of 15 amino acids. Germline loops: CDR1 MNHEY, CDR2 SVGAGI. V shed 4 bases, J shed 1 base, and the junction held 4 bases outside the gene matches. CDR3 amino acids: CASSSPGQGSYEQYF. DNA for the CDR3: TGTGCCAGCAGTTCTCCGGGACAGGGGTCCTACGAGCAGTACTTC.

Remarks on this clonotype: This sequence may be a read error, since a much larger clone differs from it by one base. This chain links TRBV30 with TRBJ2-7; D is ambiguous. V lost 4 bases and J 6 bases, leaving 16 bases between the germline ends. The CDR3 length is 13 residues. Germline assignment: CDR1 GTSNPN and CDR2 SVGIG (reference sequence). This CDR3 reads CAWIRGGMVEQYF. The CDR3 DNA sequence: TGTGCCTGGATACGTGGCGGAATGGTCGAGCAGTACTTC. The full variable domain, in which reference TRBV30 and TRBJ2-7 provide the parts outside the CDR3, is SQTIHQWPATLVQPVGSPLSLECTVEGTSNPNLYWYRQAAGRGLQLLFYSVGIGQISSEVPQNLSASRPQDRQFILSSKKLLLSDSGFYLCAWIRGGMVEQYFGPGTRLTVT.

This clonotype appeared many times. This rearrangement joins TRBV12-3 or TRBV12-4 to TRBJ2-3; 7 bases align to TRBD2. Losses at the gene ends were 6 bases for V and 1 base for J; bases not matched to a gene: 4. This CDR3 has 14 amino acids. The CDR3 DNA is TGTGCCAGCAGACTAGCGTGGGGCACAGATACGCAGTATTTT. Residues: CASRLAWGTDTQYF.

This chain uses TRBV2 with TRBJ1-4; possibly TRBD1 for D (5 bases). The CDR3 runs to 14 residues. The V end was cut by 6 bases, the J end by 7 bases, with 15 bases between. The germline gives CDR1 SNHLY, CDR2 FYNNEI. CDR3 loop: CASRSGPLSEKLFF. The CDR3 bases are TGTGCCAGCAGGTCAGGGCCGTTAAGTGAAAAACTGTTTTTT.

The chain recombines TRBV25-1 with TRBJ1-1; D remains unclear. The CDR3 contains 13 residues. Germline V gene lookup returns CDR1 MGHDK and CDR2 SYGVNS. The V end lost 4 bases, the J end lost 1 base, and 7 bases lay between the germline ends. For the CDR3, the DNA is TGTGCCAGCAGTGTTCAGACGAACACTGAAGCTTTCTTT. Residues: CASSVQTNTEAFF. Together with reference TRBV25-1 and TRBJ1-1, the CDR3 gives the full variable domain: EADIYQTPRYLVIGTGKKITLECSQTMGHDKMYWYQQDPGMELHLIHYSYGVNSTEKGDLSSESTVSRIRTEHFPLTLESARPSHTSQYLCASSVQTNTEAFFGQGTRLTVV.

This clonotype was picked up many times. The chain recombines TRBV6-1 with TRBJ2-2; D is uncertain. The germline CDR1 and CDR2 sequences are MNHNS and SASEGT. The CDR3 sequence is 13 residues long. V lost 8 bases and J 0 bases, leaving 7 bases between the germline ends. The CDR3 DNA is TGTGCCAGCCTCGACCCGAACACCGGGGAGCTGTTTTTT. As protein: CASLDPNTGELFF.

The chain uses TRBV6-1 and TRBJ2-7, with TRBD2 matching 12 bases. The CDR3 covers 14 residues. J gave up 7 bases and V 5 bases, and 6 bases lay outside the gene matches. Looked up from germline, CDR1 is MNHNS and CDR2 is SASEGT. CDR3 nucleotide sequence: TGTGCCAGCAGTCTAGCGGGGGGGCCGGAGGAGCAGTACTTC. Its protein product is CASSLAGGPEEQYF.